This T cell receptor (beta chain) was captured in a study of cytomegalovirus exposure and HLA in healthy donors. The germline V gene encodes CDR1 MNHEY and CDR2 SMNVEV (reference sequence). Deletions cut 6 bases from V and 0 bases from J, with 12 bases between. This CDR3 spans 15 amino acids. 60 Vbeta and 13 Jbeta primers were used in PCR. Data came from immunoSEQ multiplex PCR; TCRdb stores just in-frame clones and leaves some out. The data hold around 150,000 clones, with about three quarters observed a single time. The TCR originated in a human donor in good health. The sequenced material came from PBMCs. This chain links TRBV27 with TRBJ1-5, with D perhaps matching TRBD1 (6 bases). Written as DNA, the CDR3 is TGTGCCAGCAGGATGACAGGCTATAGCAATCAGCCCCAGCATTTT. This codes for CASRMTGYSNQPQHF.